This T cell receptor beta chain was recorded in a study of cytomegalovirus exposure and HLA in healthy donors. Study information: Across roughly 400 genotyped donors, 81% landed in the Caucasian-associated ancestry cluster.

Study-level results: According to an earlier analysis, most TCR beta V segments yielded productive rearrangements about 90% or about 30% of the time.

Trimming removed 0 bases at V and 6 bases at J, with 7 bases between. Germline V gene sequence: CDR1 SGHRS, CDR2 YFSETQ. The CDR3 totals 14 residues. This clone was seen a single time. Its specificity is unknown. PCR employed 60 Vbeta and 13 Jbeta primers. The protocol was immunoSEQ multiplex PCR, while the TCRdb copy is restricted to in-frame clones and leaves out a portion. Among some 45,000 clones listed, roughly 87% were seen once. The chain links TRBV5-1 to TRBJ1-6; weak D call: TRBD1 (5 bases). The sample comprised PBMCs. The origin of this receptor is a woman aged 40 to 49 in good health and CMV-seropositive. The CDR3 sequence: CASSLGRVNSPLHF. The CDR3 region has the DNA TGCGCCAGCAGCTTGGGCAGGGTTAATTCACCCCTCCACTTT.